This TCR beta chain stems from a study of graft-versus-host responses after intestinal transplantation. The CDR3 is 16 amino acids. Trimming shortened V by 2 bases and J by 2 bases, and 18 bases separated the two germline ends. The germline gives CDR1 SQVTM, CDR2 ANQGSEA. Using immunoSEQ multiplex PCR, the repertoire was profiled, and TCRdb retains in-frame clones only, with some absent. This sample has roughly 69,000 clones, with 90% found just once. In its sample, this clone was seen once. As yet, its antigen is unknown. This chain links TRBV29-1 with TRBJ1-2; D might be TRBD1 (6 bases). The specimen was unstimulated CD8+ T cells sorted from spleen or lymph node cells, collected before transplant. The sequence derives from a human donor who was the organ donor for an intestinal transplant. The CDR3 nucleotides are TGCAGCGTTGAAAGGGGACCAGACAGGCCGAACTATGGCTACACCTTC. Its protein is CSVERGPDRPNYGYTF.